The present TCR beta chain was sequenced within a study of response to subunit inactivated influenza vaccine. Germline assignment: CDR1 LGHNA and CDR2 YSLEER. The CDR3 consists of 15 residues. Trimming removed 0 bases from V and 5 bases from J, with 13 bases in between. TCRdb re-called the RT-PCR reads with MiXCR, one entry per CDR3 protein. This sample yields 170,000 or so distinct CDR3 sequences, of which over 8.5% are seen a single time; approximately 35% belongs to the top ten. General observations from the study: The authors suggested that few new T cells are recruited per seasonal influenza vaccination.

Details on this clonotype: Its antigen remains unknown.

This sequence originates from a man in his fifties or sixties who received an inactivated influenza vaccine. Sequences were derived from CD8+ T cells sorted from PBMCs, sampled less than 30 months after vaccination. V and J are TRBV4-3 and TRBJ2-5, with D tentatively TRBD2 (5 bases). Here the CDR3 DNA reads TGCGCCAGCAGCCAAGAAGCTAGCAGAGTGGAGACCCAGTACTTC. This encodes CASSQEASRVETQYF.